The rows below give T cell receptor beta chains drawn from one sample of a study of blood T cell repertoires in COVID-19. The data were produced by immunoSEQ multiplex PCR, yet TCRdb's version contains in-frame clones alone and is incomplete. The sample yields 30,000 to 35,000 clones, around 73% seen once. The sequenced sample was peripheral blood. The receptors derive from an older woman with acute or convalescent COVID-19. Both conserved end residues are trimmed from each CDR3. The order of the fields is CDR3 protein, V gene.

AISINPIPGGDGYT | TRBV10-3
ASSMGQATYNEQF | TRBV19
ASRGQGGATNEKLF | TRBV2
ASSFASINEQF | TRBV11-2
ATSRGNGPGQPQH | TRBV15
ASRDTGGYT | TRBV6-5
ASSLGGDEAEKLF | TRBV19
ASSHAGDHFNLRLEKLF | TRBV3-1/TRBV3-2
ASSLFLQGTEAF | TRBV5-8
ASSAGGAPLREQY | TRBV9
ASSVGKGGYEQY | TRBV9
ASSLQGATGELF | TRBV7-3
ASSYSLQGGYNEQF | TRBV6-5
ASFGPDRGPFYEQY | TRBV27
ASSLRQGPYQETQY | TRBV28
ASSWLDSSYEQY | TRBV5-1
ASSDLQGWNEQF | TRBV9
ASSSGTGGYEQY | TRBV11-2
ASSSFVAGGLDTQY | TRBV5-1
ASVDRIDQPQH | TRBV2
ASARQTGSGEQY | TRBV19
ASKKFTGEFNQPQH | TRBV2